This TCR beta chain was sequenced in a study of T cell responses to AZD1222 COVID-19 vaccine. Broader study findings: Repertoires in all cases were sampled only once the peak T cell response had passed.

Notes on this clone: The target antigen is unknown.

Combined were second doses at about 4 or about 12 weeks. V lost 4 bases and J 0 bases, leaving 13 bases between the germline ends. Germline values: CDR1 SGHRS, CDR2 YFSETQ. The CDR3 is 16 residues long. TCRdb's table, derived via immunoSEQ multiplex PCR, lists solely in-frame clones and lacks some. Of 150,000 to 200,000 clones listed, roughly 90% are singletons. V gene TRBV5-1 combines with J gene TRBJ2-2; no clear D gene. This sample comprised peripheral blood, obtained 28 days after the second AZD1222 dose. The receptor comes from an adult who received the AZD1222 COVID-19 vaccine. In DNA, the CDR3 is TGCGCCAGCAGCGCAGGACGGATCGCGAACACCGGGGAGCTGTTTTTT. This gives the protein CASSAGRIANTGELFF.